These T cell receptor beta chains were read from a single sample in a study of blood T cell repertoires in COVID-19. Sequencing used immunoSEQ multiplex PCR; TCRdb keeps in-frame clones, though not all of them. Found here are 110,000 to 150,000 clones, approximately 90% of them singletons; the top ten hold 8% to 13%. Material: peripheral blood. These receptors came from an elderly woman with acute or convalescent COVID-19. The CDR3 runs from the conserved cysteine through the conserved F or W. The D gene is left open where the match is weak. Clone sizes are given selectively: once, few, many, or a class where the clone is expanded.

CDR3nt	CDR3aa	abundance	v_gene	d_gene	j_gene
TGTGCCAGCAGCTTGGACAGGGATACGCAGTATTTT	CASSLDRDTQYF	few	TRBV5-4	.	TRBJ2-3
TGTGCCAGCAGCGACGGCGTGGGGGCCACTGAAGCTTTCTTT	CASSDGVGATEAFF	.	TRBV3-1/TRBV3-2	.	TRBJ1-1
TGCGCCAGCAGCCACCTGGGGGGTACCGGGGAGCTGTTTTTT	CASSHLGGTGELFF	.	TRBV5-1	.	TRBJ2-2
TGTGCCAGCAGGGAAACAGGGTGGCAGGTCCCAACTAGCACAGATACGCAGTATTTT	CASRETGWQVPTSTDTQYF	.	TRBV2	.	TRBJ2-3
TGTGCCAGCAGTGAAGACAGACAGGGAGCCTTGGGGAGCTACACCTTC	CASSEDRQGALGSYTF	.	TRBV2	TRBD1	TRBJ1-2
TGCGCCAGCTTCGAACAGGGAGTGAACACTGAAGCTTTCTTT	CASFEQGVNTEAFF	.	TRBV5-1	.	TRBJ1-1
TGCGCCAGCAGCCAAGACTACAGGGGGGCTGAAAAACTGTTTTTT	CASSQDYRGAEKLFF	.	TRBV4-1	TRBD1	TRBJ1-4
TGTGCCAGCAGAATCGACAGGGGTACTGAAGCTTTCTTT	CASRIDRGTEAFF	.	TRBV6-4	TRBD1	TRBJ1-1
TGTGCCAGCTCTCTCCGAGGAGGGGCAGATACGCAGTATTTT	CASSLRGGADTQYF	.	TRBV6-5	.	TRBJ2-3
TGCGCCAGCAGGAGTAGCATGAGCACAGATACGCAGTATTTT	CASRSSMSTDTQYF	.	TRBV5-1	.	TRBJ2-3
TGTGCCAGCAGCCCCGACAGAGAGAAAAACTATGGCTACACCTTC	CASSPDREKNYGYTF	.	TRBV7-2	.	TRBJ1-2
TGTGCCAGCAGTTACCCTAAGGGGGGGATTCGGTACGAGCAGTACTTC	CASSYPKGGIRYEQYF	.	TRBV6-6	.	TRBJ2-7
TGTGCCAGCAGCCCCCTAGGAGTTGGTGGGGCCAACGTCCTGACTTTC	CASSPLGVGGANVLTF	.	TRBV7-6	.	TRBJ2-6
TGTGCCAGCAGGGCTCTAGCGGGGTACTCCTACGAGCAGTACTTC	CASRALAGYSYEQYF	.	TRBV6-5	TRBD2	TRBJ2-7
TGTGCCAGCAGCCCCAACAGGGTCGGGTATGGCTACACCTTC	CASSPNRVGYGYTF	.	TRBV7-8	.	TRBJ1-2
TGCAGCGTTGCCACTCTGACTGAAGCTTTCTTT	CSVATLTEAFF	.	TRBV29-1	.	TRBJ1-1
TGCGCCAGCAGTGAGTGGCCGGGGGGGAGCACCGGGGAGCTGTTTTTT	CASSEWPGGSTGELFF	.	TRBV10-1	TRBD2	TRBJ2-2
TGTGCCAGCAGTTTGCAGGGCTGGGTTACTGAAGCTTTCTTT	CASSLQGWVTEAFF	.	TRBV6-2/TRBV6-3	.	TRBJ1-1
TGTGCCAGCGCGTATTCGAAGAACACTGAAGCTTTCTTT	CASAYSKNTEAFF	once	TRBV7-2	.	TRBJ1-1
TGTGCCAGCAGTCTGTACAGGGGGCTGAATGAGCAGTTCTTC	CASSLYRGLNEQFF	.	TRBV6-5	TRBD1	TRBJ2-1
TGCGCCAGCATCGGACAGACGAACACTGAAGCTTTCTTT	CASIGQTNTEAFF	.	TRBV10-2	.	TRBJ1-1
TGTGCCAGAAGCCCGGGACAACCGAACACTGAAGCTTTCTTT	CARSPGQPNTEAFF	.	TRBV5-3	.	TRBJ1-1
TGTGCCAGCAGCCGGAGGGGCGAGGACTATGGCTACACCTTC	CASSRRGEDYGYTF	.	TRBV3-1/TRBV3-2	.	TRBJ1-2
TGCGCCAGCAGCCAAGCCCGGGGGGGGGACGGCTCCTACAATGAGCAGTTCTTC	CASSQARGGDGSYNEQFF	.	TRBV4-3	TRBD2	TRBJ2-1
TGTGCCAGCAGTGCGCAGGGGGCAAGCTATGGCTACACCTTC	CASSAQGASYGYTF	.	TRBV2	TRBD1	TRBJ1-2
TGTGCCAGCAGCCAAGTCACGACAGGGACGGTGAATGAGCAGTTCTTC	CASSQVTTGTVNEQFF	.	TRBV3-1/TRBV3-2	TRBD1	TRBJ2-1
TGTGCCAGCAGCCCAACCCCGGTTGAGGCGCAGCAGTACTTC	CASSPTPVEAQQYF	.	TRBV2	.	TRBJ2-7
TGCAGCGTTGAGCGACAGGGGCCGCTACCGAACACTGAAGCTTTCTTT	CSVERQGPLPNTEAFF	.	TRBV29-1	TRBD1	TRBJ1-1
TGTGCCAGCAGCCAAGATTATAGCGGGGAAATTACAGATACGCAGTATTTT	CASSQDYSGEITDTQYF	.	TRBV3-1/TRBV3-2	TRBD2	TRBJ2-3